These T cell receptor beta chains were read from a single sample in a study of Ad26.COV2.S vaccination and SARS-CoV-2 variants. TCRdb's copy holds only in-frame clones and misses some; the assay was immunoSEQ multiplex PCR. The sample has a few hundred thousand clones; 90% are singletons. Source: peripheral blood, taken in a trial of Ad26.COV2.S vaccine versus placebo. All receptors derive from a person aged 18-65 years who received the Ad26.COV2.S COVID-19 vaccine or a placebo. Both conserved end residues are part of each CDR3. A D gene is named only where the DNA matches it firmly. Expanded clones get a size class; other rows say once, few or many, or leave the size out.

CDR3	DNA	size	D	V	J
CASSRLRGNSPLHF	TGTGCCAGCAGCCGGCTCAGGGGGAATTCACCCCTCCACTTT	.	TRBD1	TRBV13	TRBJ1-6
CASKRGILQETQYF	TGTGCCAGCAAAAGGGGGATCCTACAAGAGACCCAGTACTTC	.	.	TRBV6-5	TRBJ2-5
CSDSRSTDTQYF	TGCAGCGACAGCCGCTCCACAGATACGCAGTATTTT	.	.	TRBV29-1	TRBJ2-3
CASTTGYNQPQHF	TGTGCCTCTACGACAGGGTATAATCAGCCCCAGCATTTT	.	TRBD1	TRBV6-1	TRBJ1-5
CASSSIDRVEKLFF	TGTGCCAGCAGTTCCATAGACAGGGTTGAAAAACTGTTTTTT	.	TRBD1	TRBV6-5	TRBJ1-4
CASSFNTEAFF	TGTGCCAGCAGCTTCAACACTGAAGCTTTCTTT	.	.	TRBV3-1/TRBV3-2	TRBJ1-1
CATEGYSYNEQFF	TGTGCCACTGAAGGGTACTCCTACAATGAGCAGTTCTTC	.	.	TRBV2	TRBJ2-1
CASSLNGGDSNQPQHF	TGTGCCAGCAGTCTTAACGGGGGTGATAGCAATCAGCCCCAGCATTTT	.	.	TRBV27	TRBJ1-5
CASSNRGSRETQYF	TGTGCCAGTAGTAACAGGGGAAGTAGGGAGACCCAGTACTTC	.	TRBD1	TRBV19	TRBJ2-5
CASRQGNMETQYF	TGTGCCAGCAGACAGGGGAATATGGAGACCCAGTACTTC	once	TRBD1	TRBV11-1	TRBJ2-5
CASSSPDLLNTEAFF	TGTGCCAGCAGCTCCCCCGACCTGCTGAACACTGAAGCTTTCTTT	.	.	TRBV7-9	TRBJ1-1
CASSPLGDVNEKLFF	TGTGCCAGCTCCCCGCTGGGCGACGTTAATGAAAAACTGTTTTTT	few	.	TRBV18	TRBJ1-4
CASSLLLSPGEGGYTF	TGTGCCAGCAGCTTACTCCTTTCCCCAGGGGAAGGGGGCTACACCTTC	few	.	TRBV5-6	TRBJ1-2
CASRDSYNSPLHF	TGTGCCAGCAGGGACTCCTATAATTCACCCCTCCACTTT	.	.	TRBV6-5	TRBJ1-6
CAISESAGTGFYGYTF	TGTGCCATCAGTGAGTCGGCCGGGACAGGGTTCTATGGCTACACCTTC	.	TRBD1	TRBV10-3	TRBJ1-2
CASSERGRLAGADLNTGELFF	TGTGCCAGCAGTGAACGAGGACGTCTGGCGGGGGCCGACTTGAACACCGGGGAGCTGTTTTTT	.	.	TRBV2	TRBJ2-2
CATRTAQSSYNEQFF	TGTGCCACCCGGACCGCCCAGAGCTCCTACAATGAGCAGTTCTTC	.	.	TRBV7-9	TRBJ2-1
CASSVDEGGEGHF	TGTGCCAGCAGCGTAGACGAGGGCGGGGAGGGACACTTC	.	TRBD2	TRBV5-4	TRBJ2-5
CASRSSGVQTNTEAFF	TGTGCCAGTAGATCTTCGGGCGTCCAAACGAACACTGAAGCTTTCTTT	few	.	TRBV19	TRBJ1-1
CASSVVGTGLGNTIYF	TGTGCCAGCAGCGTAGTCGGGACAGGGCTTGGAAACACCATATATTTT	.	TRBD1	TRBV9	TRBJ1-3
CASSSGGGYTF	TGTGCCAGCAGTTCGGGAGGTGGCTACACCTTC	.	.	TRBV27	TRBJ1-2
CASSPLPGTDYNSPLHF	TGTGCCAGCAGCCCATTACCCGGGACAGACTATAATTCACCCCTCCACTTT	few	TRBD1	TRBV7-2	TRBJ1-6